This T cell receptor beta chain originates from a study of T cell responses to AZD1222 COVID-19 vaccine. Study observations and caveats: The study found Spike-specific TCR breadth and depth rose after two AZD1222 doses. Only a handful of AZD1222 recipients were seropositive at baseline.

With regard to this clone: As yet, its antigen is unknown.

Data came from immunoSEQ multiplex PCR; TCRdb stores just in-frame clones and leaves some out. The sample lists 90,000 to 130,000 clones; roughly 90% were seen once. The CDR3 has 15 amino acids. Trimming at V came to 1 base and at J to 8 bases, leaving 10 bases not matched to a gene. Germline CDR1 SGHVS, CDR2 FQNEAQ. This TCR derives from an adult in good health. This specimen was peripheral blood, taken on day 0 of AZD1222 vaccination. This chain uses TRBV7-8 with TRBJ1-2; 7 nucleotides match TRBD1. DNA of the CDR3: TGTGCCAGCAGCTTAGAGACAGGGCAGGCGGGGGGCTACACCTTC. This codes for CASSLETGQAGGYTF.